Each of the 28 T cell receptor beta chains below was sequenced from the same sample in a study of T-cell memory formation after mild COVID-19 (dated by TCRdb to about 2021). Libraries were made using 5' RACE. Sequenced using an Illumina NovaSeq 6000. The raw public data were reprocessed by TCRdb itself: fastp quality trimming at Q25, MiXCR clonotype calling, in-frame beta chains only. Every entry covers one CDR3 protein and lists the most common genes and DNA from its rows. Within this sample are around 310,000 distinct CDR3 sequences, with roughly 15% of them counted one time only. The ten largest clones add up to 20% to 25% of the sample. Sequencing was carried out using PBMCs or a T cell subset sorted from them (not recorded which). These TCRs come from a man in his late teens or twenties who had mild COVID-19 (a few samples of this study predate the infection). The sample titles of this study are shuffled in the database, so cell type and time point are left out; the donor was told from shared clones.

J is TRBJ2-1 and V is TRBV7-9, with TRBD2 matching 9 bases. The CDR3 sequence is 17 residues long. With V trimmed by 2 bases and J by 4 bases, 9 bases remained unmatched. Germline CDR1 SEHNR, CDR2 FQNEAQ (reference sequence). The CDR3 loop reads CASSLISSLAGYNEQFF. In DNA form, the CDR3 reads TGTGCCAGCAGCTTAATCTCAAGTCTAGCGGGGTACAATGAGCAGTTCTTC.

This clonotype was counted only a few times. The genes are TRBV2 and TRBJ2-3; 7 bases agree with TRBD2. With 6 bases clipped from V and 3 bases from J, the junction kept 6 bases outside the gene matches. Per the germline V gene, CDR1 is SNHLY and CDR2 is FYNNEI. This CDR3 spans 14 amino acids. The CDR3 sequence: CASRRGLGTDTQYF. CDR3 in DNA: TGTGCCAGCAGGCGGGGGTTGGGTACAGATACGCAGTATTTT.

The rearrangement joins TRBV7-6 to TRBJ2-5; D call uncertain. Between the trimmed V and J ends, which lost 8 bases and 7 bases, there was a span of 11 bases. Germline CDR1 is SGHVS and CDR2 is FNYEAQ. This CDR3 comprises 11 residues. CDR3 bases: TGTGCCAGCGCCAACGGCGGGACCCAGTACTTC. Its protein is CASANGGTQYF.

This clonotype was observed a few times. The chain employs TRBV20-1 and TRBJ1-2, with D hard to call. The CDR3 is 12 amino acids. Germline CDR1 and CDR2: DFQATT and SNEGSKA (reference sequence). V lost 3 bases and J 4 bases, leaving 9 bases between the germline ends. This CDR3 is CSARTHRYGYTF. DNA of the CDR3: TGCAGTGCTAGGACGCACCGCTATGGCTACACCTTC.

This CDR3 is CASSLNRDSRNQPQHF. The CDR3 bases are TGTGCCAGCAGCTTAAACCGGGACAGCCGCAATCAGCCCCAGCATTTT. The gene calls are TRBV7-2 and TRBJ1-5, with TRBD1 matching 7 bases. Per the germline V gene, CDR1 is SGHTA and CDR2 is FQGNSA. The V gene end was trimmed by 2 bases and the J gene end by 2 bases; junction bases not matched to a gene: 6. There are 16 residues in the CDR3.

The chain employs TRBV28 and TRBJ2-4; TRBD1 matches 9 bases. Per the germline V gene, CDR1 is MDHEN and CDR2 is SYDVKM. This CDR3 has 16 residues. V lost 5 bases, J lost 1 base, and 6 bases stayed unmatched. DNA of the CDR3: TGTGCCAGCAGTACAACAGGGGGCATGGCCAAAAACATTCAGTACTTC. This translates into CASSTTGGMAKNIQYF.

V usage is TRBV4-2 and J usage is TRBJ2-7; possible D gene TRBD2, 5 bases. The germline V gene encodes CDR1 LGHNA and CDR2 YNFKEQ. The CDR3 totals 15 residues. V dropped 0 bases and J dropped 6 bases, with 15 bases sitting between them. For the CDR3, the DNA is TGTGCCAGCAGCCAAGATCGGGGTCTCCCCGTCGAGCAGTACTTC. Protein: CASSQDRGLPVEQYF.

This clonotype occurred a few times. The chain recombines TRBV6-2 or TRBV6-3 with TRBJ2-1; TRBD2 is a possible D gene (7 bases). V was clipped by 7 bases and J by 4 bases, with 20 bases between them. This CDR3 comprises 16 residues. Germline loops: CDR1 MNHEY, CDR2 SVGEGT. The CDR3 sequence: CASKGLRGPTYNEQFF. CDR3 bases: TGTGCCAGCAAGGGTTTGCGGGGGCCTACTTACAATGAGCAGTTCTTC.

The table lists this clonotype with a few counts. The chain uses TRBV6-5 and TRBJ2-1; 9 nucleotides align to TRBD1. The CDR3 runs 16 residues. Germline lookup yields CDR1 MNHEY and CDR2 SVGAGI. Trimming took 6 bases from V and 6 from J; bases not matched to a gene: 12. CDR3 residues: CASRPEMGQGANEQFF. DNA for the CDR3: TGTGCCAGCAGACCGGAGATGGGACAGGGAGCCAATGAGCAGTTCTTC.

J is TRBJ2-1 and V is TRBV6-5; 13 bases agree with TRBD2. The CDR3 runs 15 residues. CDR1 MNHEY and CDR2 SVGAGI come from the germline V gene. V dropped 5 bases and J dropped 7; count of bases not matched to a gene: 5. CDR3 sequence: CASSRTSGGANEQFF. Here the CDR3 DNA reads TGTGCCAGCAGTCGAACTAGCGGGGGGGCAAATGAGCAGTTCTTC.

The gene calls are TRBV4-3 and TRBJ1-2; D unclear. V was pared by 4 bases and J by 2 bases, with 14 bases between. This CDR3 is 15 amino acids long. CDR1 LGHNA and CDR2 YSLEER come from the germline V gene. CDR3 in DNA: TGCGCCAGCAGCCCATCACCGTATTGGAACTATGGCTACACCTTC. Amino acids: CASSPSPYWNYGYTF.

The chain is built from TRBV12-3 or TRBV12-4 and TRBJ2-3; D tentatively reads TRBD1 or TRBD2 (5 bases each). The CDR3 has 15 residues. Deletions cut 3 bases from V and 2 bases from J, with 12 bases between. DNA of the CDR3: TGTGCCAGCAGTTTCGCAGGGAGCCCCACAGATACGCAGTATTTT. Protein: CASSFAGSPTDTQYF.

The rearrangement joins TRBV15 to TRBJ2-6; a weak D match, TRBD1 (7 bases). In germline, CDR1 is LNHNV, CDR2 YYDKDF (reference sequence). This CDR3 contains 15 residues. Between the trimmed V and J ends, which lost 5 bases and 2 bases, there was a span of 10 bases. CDR3 sequence: CATSSRGAGANVLTF. The CDR3 coding sequence is TGTGCCACCAGCTCCAGGGGGGCTGGGGCCAACGTCCTGACTTTC.

J is TRBJ2-6 and V is TRBV18; D gene uncertain. The length of the CDR3 is 16 residues. Trimming shortened V by 3 bases and J by 0 bases, and 9 bases separated the two germline ends. Germline V gene lookup returns CDR1 KGHSH and CDR2 LQKENI. CDR3: CASSPQVTSGANVLTF. In nucleotides, the CDR3 is TGTGCCAGCTCACCCCAGGTAACCTCTGGGGCCAACGTCCTGACTTTC.

The chain joins TRBV6-6 to TRBJ1-1, with 8 bases fitting TRBD1. Germline CDR1 is MNHNY and CDR2 is SVGAGI (reference sequence). Unmatched junction bases numbered 13, after V lost 5 bases and J lost 5 bases. This CDR3 has 16 amino acids. The CDR3 nucleotides are TGTGCCAGCAGTAAGACAGGGGTCCCCACGGGAACTGAAGCTTTCTTT. Translation: CASSKTGVPTGTEAFF.

In its sample, this clonotype was seen a few times. This chain connects TRBV7-3 to TRBJ2-3; TRBD2 matches at 8 bases. J lost 0 bases, V lost 1 base, and 9 bases had no gene match. The CDR3 runs to 18 residues. Looked up from germline, CDR1 is SGHTA and CDR2 is FQGTGA. CDR3: CASSLSSHSSGSTDTQYF. CDR3 nucleotides: TGTGCCAGCAGCTTAAGTTCCCATTCTAGCGGGAGCACAGATACGCAGTATTTT.

The rearrangement links TRBV5-1 to TRBJ2-2; D not certain. The CDR3 covers 13 residues. Germline V CDR1 and CDR2: SGHRS, YFSETQ. V lost 7 bases and J lost 2, with 9 bases in between. The chain's CDR3 is CASGDPNTGELFF. CDR3 coding DNA: TGCGCCAGCGGAGACCCTAACACCGGGGAGCTGTTTTTT.

This clonotype was detected only a few times. The genes are TRBV20-1 and TRBJ2-2; TRBD1 agrees at 8 bases. Germline CDR1 DFQATT, CDR2 SNEGSKA (reference sequence). The V and J ends lost 3 bases and 4 bases, in that order; junction bases with no gene match: 10. The CDR3 runs to 16 residues. This CDR3 reads CSASDGRGLSTGELFF. CDR3 sequence (DNA): TGCAGTGCTAGTGACGGCAGGGGGCTGAGCACCGGGGAGCTGTTTTTT.

This clonotype was observed many times. The gene calls are TRBV5-6 and TRBJ2-5, with D possibly TRBD1 on 7 matching bases. The length of the CDR3 is 14 residues. The V gene lost 3 bases and the J gene lost 0 bases, with 9 bases spanning the gap. In germline, CDR1 is SGHDT, CDR2 YYEEEE. The CDR3 DNA follows: TGTGCCAGCAGCTCCAGGGGGGACCAAGAGACCCAGTACTTC. It specifies CASSSRGDQETQYF.

This chain joins TRBV12-3 or TRBV12-4 and TRBJ2-5, with D perhaps TRBD2 (6 bases). Trimming shortened V by 3 bases and J by 4 bases, and 12 bases separated the two germline ends. There are 14 residues in the CDR3. The CDR3 protein is CASSFGGERETQYF. CDR3 coding DNA: TGTGCCAGCAGTTTTGGAGGGGAGAGAGAGACCCAGTACTTC.

This clonotype has just a few counts. This chain links TRBV7-9 with TRBJ1-6, with unresolved D. The CDR3 totals 16 residues. CDR1 is SEHNR and CDR2 is FQNEAQ in the germline V gene (reference sequence). Trimming removed 5 bases from V and 5 bases from J, with 16 bases in between. The CDR3 DNA is TGTGCCAGCAGCCTAACCGGGAGTTCCGATAATTCACCCCTCCACTTT. As protein: CASSLTGSSDNSPLHF.

This clonotype turned up a few times. The chain links TRBV5-5 to TRBJ2-2; D call uncertain. Germline lookup yields CDR1 SGHKS and CDR2 YYEKEE (reference sequence). This CDR3 spans 12 amino acids. V lost 0 bases and J lost 9, with 6 bases in between. The CDR3, as DNA: TGTGCCAGCAGCTTGGTTGACAGGGAGCTGTTTTTT. It codes for CASSLVDRELFF.

This clonotype was picked up a small number of times. The rearrangement uses TRBV6-5 and TRBJ1-4, with D perhaps TRBD1 (5 bases). This CDR3 is built from 16 residues. Germline values: CDR1 MNHEY, CDR2 SVGAGI. Between the trimmed V and J ends, which lost 5 bases and 4 bases, there was a span of 17 bases. The CDR3 reads CASSKTILGVNEKLFF. The CDR3 DNA sequence: TGTGCCAGCAGTAAGACTATCCTGGGGGTTAATGAAAAACTGTTTTTT.

A few counts support this clonotype. The rearrangement uses TRBV4-2 and TRBJ2-7; the match to TRBD1 covers 10 bases. The CDR3 runs to 15 residues. In germline, CDR1 is LGHNA, CDR2 YNFKEQ. With V trimmed by 8 bases and J by 2 bases, 9 bases remained unmatched. The CDR3 is CASCRGTGDPYEQYF. The CDR3 DNA reads TGTGCCAGCTGCCGAGGGACAGGGGACCCCTACGAGCAGTACTTC.

The chain employs TRBV5-4 and TRBJ1-5; the match to TRBD1 covers 9 bases. The length of the CDR3 is 15 residues. Germline CDR1 SGHNT, CDR2 YYREEE (reference sequence). J was trimmed by 7 bases and V by 0 bases; bases with no gene match: 5. The CDR3 region is CASSLGGQGRQPQHF. The CDR3 coding sequence is TGTGCCAGCAGCTTGGGGGGACAGGGAAGGCAGCCCCAGCATTTT.

The chain has TRBV11-2 and TRBJ1-1; weak D call: TRBD1 (5 bases). The CDR3 length is 15 residues. V dropped 3 bases and J dropped 0 bases, with 11 bases sitting between them. CDR1 is SGHAT and CDR2 is FQNNGV in the germline V gene. In DNA form, the CDR3 reads TGTGCCAGCAGCTTTCGGCAGGGATTGAACACTGAAGCTTTCTTT. It is translated as CASSFRQGLNTEAFF. The entire variable domain, with the rest obtained from reference TRBV11-2 and TRBJ1-1, is as follows: EAGVAQSPRYKIIEKRQSVAFWCNPISGHATLYWYQQILGQGPKLLIQFQNNGVVDDSQLPKDRFSAERLKGVDSTLKIQPAKLEDSAVYLCASSFRQGLNTEAFFGQGTRLTVV.

This clonotype appeared a few times. J is TRBJ2-3 and V is TRBV9, with D possibly matching TRBD1 (6 bases). Germline values: CDR1 SGDLS, CDR2 YYNGEE. V shed 1 base and J shed 3 bases, with 12 bases lying between them. This CDR3 comprises 15 residues. The CDR3 DNA is TGTGCCAGCAGCGTATCAGGGGTTAGGACAGATACGCAGTATTTT. It codes for CASSVSGVRTDTQYF. The full variable domain, with the rest looked up from reference TRBV9 and TRBJ2-3, is DSGVTQTPKHLITATGQRVTLRCSPRSGDLSVYWYQQSLDQGLQFLIQYYNGEERAKGNILERFSAQQFPDLHSELNLSSLELGDSALYFCASSVSGVRTDTQYFGPGTRLTVL.

The V call is TRBV29-1, the J call TRBJ1-1; 7 nucleotides match TRBD1. Germline-derived CDR1 and CDR2 are SQVTM and ANQGSEA. The CDR3 is 14 residues long. The V segment lost 6 bases and the J segment 2 bases; nucleotides outside the gene matches: 9. CDR3 sequence reads: CSVERQGGNTEAFF. The CDR3 bases are TGCAGCGTCGAAAGACAGGGTGGAAACACTGAAGCTTTCTTT.